This TCR beta chain stems from a study of CD8+ T cells in alopecia areata. This clone was counted a single time. Stated treatment: oral pan-JAK inhibitor, 5-10 mg twice daily. The germline V gene encodes CDR1 MNHNY and CDR2 SVGAGI (reference sequence). Trimming took 6 bases from V and 1 from J; bases not matched to a gene: 7. This CDR3 is 15 amino acids long. Following extraction, RNA underwent reverse transcription to cDNA, which served as the sequencing template. Clones were read by immunoSEQ multiplex PCR, and TCRdb kept only the in-frame ones, dropping some. The sample carries some 180,000 clones, 45% to 60% recorded once.

This specimen consisted of CD8+ T cells sorted from blood, obtained at roughly week 53, from a patient treated with tofacitinib. V is TRBV6-6 and J is TRBJ2-7; 9 positions agree with TRBD1. This TCR came from a human donor with alopecia areata. DNA for the CDR3: TGTGCCAGCAGCCGCGGGGACAGGGCTTCCTACGAGCAGTACTTC. It translates to CASSRGDRASYEQYF.